Included here is one T cell receptor beta chain sequence, with context. Source study methods: Reference gene primer amplification in the assay estimated nucleated cell counts. Method: immunoSEQ multiplex PCR; TCRdb's copy keeps in-frame clones and lacks some. V, J and clone size were drawn from that table, and D and trimming were deduced from the DNA. Counted here are 150,000 to 200,000 clones, about three quarters occurring once; the ten biggest clones make up approximately 12%. V lost 2 bases to trimming and J lost 7 bases, with 13 bases between them. CDR1 is MDHEN, CDR2 SYDVKM, per germline. This CDR3 spans 14 amino acids. This entry comes from a study of blood T cell repertoires in COVID-19. Study summary: From the United States, Italy and Spain came samples of acute and convalescent COVID-19. Sources were T cells, B-cell-depleted T cells, or PBMCs; the material itself was cDNA or gDNA.

Seattle's enrolled individuals joined amid active infection and were then monitored longitudinally. The chain joins TRBV28 to TRBJ2-3; D is ambiguous. The TCR comes from a woman aged 80 or over with COVID-19, enrolled during active disease. Sequenced material: peripheral blood. Written as DNA, the CDR3 is TGTGCCAGCAGTTTAGGCAGTCCGAGGAATACGCAGTATTTT. Translation gives CASSLGSPRNTQYF.